The T cell receptor beta chain under discussion was sequenced for a study of T cell changes during pregnancy in multiple sclerosis. Germline-derived CDR1 and CDR2 are PRHDT and FYEKMQ (reference sequence). V was pared by 5 bases and J by 5 bases, with 22 bases between. The CDR3 has 17 amino acids. Here immunoSEQ multiplex PCR was the method, and the copy in TCRdb shows in-frame clones only, minus some. The sample lists approximately 92,000 clones, approximately 94% occurring once. Sequencing used peripheral blood, obtained after pregnancy. V usage is TRBV13 and J usage is TRBJ1-5, with a possible D match to TRBD1 (5 bases). This TCR was sampled from a female donor with multiple sclerosis, enrolled in a pregnancy study. CDR3 amino acids: CASSQRGGGLAHQPQHF. CDR3 DNA sequence: TGTGCCAGCAGCCAGAGGGGCGGAGGGCTGGCCCATCAGCCCCAGCATTTT.